This entry features one T cell receptor (beta chain) sequence. Its specificity is unknown. This specimen belongs to a study of CD8 T cells in ankylosing spondylitis. Each TCR beta library was made by quantitative 5'-RACE that incorporated molecular barcodes. MiXCR, run by TCRdb on the 5' RACE reads, gives a single entry per CDR3 protein. The sample gives about 250,000 distinct CDR3 sequences, roughly 32% of which show up once; 4% to 5% is in the top ten. The CDR3 consists of 13 residues. The V end lost 7 bases, the J end lost 3 bases, and 13 bases lay between the germline ends. Germline V gene sequence: CDR1 SQVTM, CDR2 ANQGSEA. Study outcomes and limitations: Made up of under 10 highly homologous variants, a TCR beta motif appeared characteristic of ankylosing spondylitis blood.

V gene TRBV29-1 combines with J gene TRBJ2-1; D possibly corresponds to TRBD1 (6 bases). This clonotype was sampled from a male donor with ankylosing spondylitis or in good health (not recorded which). Sequencing input: blood, either unsorted or a sorted T cell fraction (not recorded which). CDR3 in DNA: TGCAGCGATCGACAGGCAAACTACAATGAGCAGTTCTTC. Encoded protein: CSDRQANYNEQFF.